The sequence of this T cell receptor beta chain was determined in a study of memory CD4+ T cells and cytomegalovirus serostatus. Here immunoSEQ multiplex PCR was the method, and the copy in TCRdb shows in-frame clones only, minus some. Of tens of thousands of clones listed, around 75% are singletons. The sort gate was single viable CD3+CD4+CD8-CD45RO+ cells for memory CD4+ T cells. The sequencing input was memory CD4+ T cells from blood. This clonotype was sampled from an adult in good health and CMV-seronegative.

The CDR3 loop is CASSSFDRDYGYTF. The CDR3 region has the DNA TGTGCCAGCAGCTCGTTTGACAGGGACTATGGCTACACCTTC. The chain recombines TRBV5-6 with TRBJ1-2; 7 bases map to TRBD1. CDR3 length: 14 amino acids. Trimming cost V 3 bases and J 3 bases; bases outside gene matches: 5. The germline V gene has CDR1 SGHDT and CDR2 YYEEEE.